Listed below are T cell receptor beta chains from one sample, sequenced in a study of blood T cell repertoires in COVID-19. The assay was immunoSEQ multiplex PCR, and TCRdb's table has in-frame clones only and misses some. The sample records 150,000 to 200,000 clones, about 92% being singletons. Source material: peripheral blood. Receptors were obtained from a woman aged 55 to 70 with COVID-19, enrolled during active disease. Both conserved end residues are part of each CDR3. D genes are given only for firm matches. Clone size is shown for a subset of rows, as once, few, many or a class of expanded clone.

>.|TRBD2|TRBV4-3|TRBJ2-1
TGCGCCAGCAGTAAACTAGCGTCGGGACCATCTTACAATGAGCAGTTCTTC
CASSKLASGPSYNEQFF
>.|.|TRBV4-3|TRBJ1-2
TGCGCCAGCAGCCCGGGGGACTACGATCCTTTTAACTATGGCTACACCTTC
CASSPGDYDPFNYGYTF
>few|TRBD1|TRBV20-1|TRBJ1-5
TGCAGTGCTAGTCCCCTGGACAGGGGGGAAAGTCAGCCCCAGCATTTT
CSASPLDRGESQPQHF
>.|TRBD2|TRBV10-3|TRBJ2-3
TGTGCCATCAGTAGCGGGGCAACAGATACGCAGTATTTT
CAISSGATDTQYF
>.|TRBD2|TRBV25-1|TRBJ2-5
TGTGCCAGCAGGGTCGGGGGGTATCAAGAGACCCAGTACTTC
CASRVGGYQETQYF
>.|.|TRBV9|TRBJ1-3
TGTGCCAGCAGCGTAAGTGGGTCGCCTAGCTCTGGAAACACCATATATTTT
CASSVSGSPSSGNTIYF
>.|TRBD1|TRBV6-2/TRBV6-3|TRBJ1-5
TGTGCCAGCAGTACTACAGGGGACAATCAGCCCCAGCATTTT
CASSTTGDNQPQHF
>.|.|TRBV19|TRBJ1-3
TGTGCCAGTAGTCCTACAGGTGACTCTGGAAACACCATATATTTT
CASSPTGDSGNTIYF
>.|.|TRBV29-1|TRBJ1-2
TGCAGCGTGGCCGCAGTTTCGCAAATGGATGGCTACACCTTC
CSVAAVSQMDGYTF
>.|.|TRBV6-5|TRBJ1-2
TGTGCCAGCAGTTCAAGAGGAGGACCCTATGGCTACACCTTC
CASSSRGGPYGYTF
>.|TRBD1|TRBV12-3/TRBV12-4|TRBJ2-7
TGTGCCAGCACCACCGGGACAGGAAACGAGCAGTACTTC
CASTTGTGNEQYF
>.|.|TRBV2|TRBJ2-7
TGTGCCAGCAGTGAAACCAGGGCAGCCTCGACCTACGAGCAGTACTTC
CASSETRAASTYEQYF
>.|.|TRBV4-2|TRBJ1-2
TGTGCCAGCAGCCAAGATGTCAGTGCTGCCTATGGCTACACCTTC
CASSQDVSAAYGYTF
>.|.|TRBV5-5|TRBJ1-2
TGTGCCAGCAGCTTGGCCTTGGCAGGGACAAACTATGGCTACACCTTC
CASSLALAGTNYGYTF
>.|.|TRBV2|TRBJ1-2
TGTGCCAGCAGTGGCTCCAGGGTTCTCGGCTACACCTTC
CASSGSRVLGYTF
>.|TRBD2|TRBV4-3|TRBJ2-1
TGCGCCAGCAGCCAAGATAAGAGCGGGGTGGTACGAGGAGGCAATGAGCAGTTCTTC
CASSQDKSGVVRGGNEQFF
>.|.|TRBV5-8|TRBJ1-2
TGTGCCAGCAGCTTTGGACAGTCCAGAAACCTATATGGCTACACCTTC
CASSFGQSRNLYGYTF
>.|.|TRBV7-2|TRBJ1-3
TGTGCCAGCAGCTTAGCGAATCCAGGGACACCTGGAAACACCATATATTTT
CASSLANPGTPGNTIYF
>.|.|TRBV18|TRBJ1-1
TGTGCCAGCTCACCACCGTTGATAGCGAACACTGAAGCTTTCTTT
CASSPPLIANTEAFF
>.|TRBD1|TRBV19|TRBJ1-2
TGTGCCAGTAGTACGGGACAGGTGTATGGCTACACCTTC
CASSTGQVYGYTF
>.|.|TRBV3-1/TRBV3-2|TRBJ2-1
TGTGCCAGCAGTCAGGGTACCCAATTGTGCAATGAGCAGTTCTTC
CASSQGTQLCNEQFF
>.|TRBD1|TRBV9|TRBJ1-1
TGTGCCAGCAGCGGACCGGGACAGGGCGTTGGTACTGAAGCTTTCTTT
CASSGPGQGVGTEAFF
>.|.|TRBV9|TRBJ1-1
TGTGCCAGCAGCCGCGCAGGGAACACTGAAGCTTTCTTT
CASSRAGNTEAFF
>.|.|TRBV13|TRBJ1-1
TGTGCCAGCAGCACTCCGACAGGAGCCACTGAAGCTTTCTTT
CASSTPTGATEAFF
>.|TRBD1|TRBV7-6|TRBJ2-7
TGTGCCAGCAGCTTGGCGGGTTGGACAGGCTATACCTACGAGCAGTACTTC
CASSLAGWTGYTYEQYF
>.|TRBD1|TRBV4-1|TRBJ2-1
TGCGCCAGCAGCCAAGACAGGGGGCGCAGGGGCAATGAGCAGTTCTTC
CASSQDRGRRGNEQFF
>.|.|TRBV11-2|TRBJ1-3
TGTGCCAGCAGCTTAGATGCGAGAAACACCATATATTTT
CASSLDARNTIYF
>.|.|TRBV21-1|TRBJ1-1
TGTGCCAGCAGTAAGGGGGCGTGCACTGAAGCTTTCTTT
CASSKGACTEAFF
>.|TRBD1|TRBV5-1|TRBJ1-2
TGCGCCAGCAGCTCGGGACAGTATGGCTACACCTTC
CASSSGQYGYTF
>.|TRBD2|TRBV9|TRBJ2-2
TGTGCCAGCAGCGTCCCTTCGGGGACTAGCGGGGTACCCTCTAGGTTTGACACCGGGGAGCTGTTTTTT
CASSVPSGTSGVPSRFDTGELFF
>.|.|TRBV30|TRBJ1-5
TGTGCCTGGAGGACTTATAGCAATCAGCCCCAGCATTTT
CAWRTYSNQPQHF
>.|.|TRBV7-9|TRBJ1-1
TGTGCCAGCTCCCGGGAAGGGATAGGGGCTTTCTTT
CASSREGIGAFF
>.|TRBD2|TRBV5-1|TRBJ2-1
TGCGCCAGCAACCCCAGGGGGAGCGGGGGGCTTGAGCAGTTCTTC
CASNPRGSGGLEQFF
>.|.|TRBV6-1|TRBJ2-4
TGTGCCAGCAGTGAAATAAGGGGATACGACATTCAGTACTTC
CASSEIRGYDIQYF
>.|.|TRBV7-2|TRBJ1-6
TGTGCCAGCAGACCCCCGCAGGATAATTCACCCCTCCACTTT
CASRPPQDNSPLHF
>.|.|TRBV6-5|TRBJ1-2
TGTGCCAGCAGTTACCCCTCTCAGGGATATGGCTACACCTTC
CASSYPSQGYGYTF
>.|TRBD1|TRBV7-2|TRBJ1-6
TGTGCCAGCAGCTCTCAAGGGACAGGGGATTCACCCCTCCACTTT
CASSSQGTGDSPLHF
>.|TRBD1|TRBV19|TRBJ2-7
TGTGCCAGTAGGACAGGGGGGTCCTACGAGCAGTACTTC
CASRTGGSYEQYF
>once|.|TRBV19|TRBJ1-1
TGTGCCAGTAGCACCTCAGGGCGAGGGAACACTGAAGCTTTCTTT
CASSTSGRGNTEAFF
>.|TRBD1|TRBV9|TRBJ1-2
TGTGCCAGCAGCGTCCACAGGGGGCGGGAAGATGGCTACACCTTC
CASSVHRGREDGYTF
>.|TRBD2|TRBV5-6|TRBJ2-2
TGTGCCAGCAGCTTGATCTCTGGGACTAGGGGCACCGGGGAGCTGTTTTTT
CASSLISGTRGTGELFF
>.|TRBD2|TRBV5-1|TRBJ2-3
TGCGCCAGCAGCCTCCACCGGGGGGGCAACACAGATACGCAGTATTTT
CASSLHRGGNTDTQYF
>once|.|TRBV7-2|TRBJ1-6
TGTGCCAGCAGCTTACAACATATCTCCTATAATTCACCCCTCCACTTT
CASSLQHISYNSPLHF
>.|.|TRBV6-5|TRBJ1-1
TGTGCCAGCAGTTACGATCAGGGTCCGGCTTTCTTT
CASSYDQGPAFF
>.|TRBD1|TRBV10-3|TRBJ1-2
TGTGCCATCAGTCCCGGACAGGGGAGGTTTGGTGGCTACACCTTC
CAISPGQGRFGGYTF
>.|.|TRBV2|TRBJ2-5
TGTGCCAGTGCCAGGTCATCCCTCGACGAGACCCAGTACTTC
CASARSSLDETQYF